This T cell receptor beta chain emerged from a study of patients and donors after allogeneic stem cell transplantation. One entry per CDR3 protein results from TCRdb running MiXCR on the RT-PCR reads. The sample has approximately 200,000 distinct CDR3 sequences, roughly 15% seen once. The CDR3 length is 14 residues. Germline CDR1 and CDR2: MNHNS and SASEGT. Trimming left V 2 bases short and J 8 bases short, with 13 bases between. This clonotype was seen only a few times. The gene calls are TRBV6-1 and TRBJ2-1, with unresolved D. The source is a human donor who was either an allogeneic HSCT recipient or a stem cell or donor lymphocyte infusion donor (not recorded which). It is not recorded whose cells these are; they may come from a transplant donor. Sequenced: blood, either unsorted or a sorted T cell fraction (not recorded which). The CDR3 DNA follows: TGTGCCAGCAGTGAACAGGAGCCCCCCTATGAGCAGTTCTTC. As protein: CASSEQEPPYEQFF.